A single sample gave rise to the 5 T cell receptor beta chains below, sequenced in a study of cytomegalovirus exposure and HLA in healthy donors. Vbeta (60) and Jbeta (13) primers were used in the PCR. Clones were read by immunoSEQ multiplex PCR, and TCRdb kept only the in-frame ones, dropping some. The sample lists about 190,000 clones; roughly 77% were seen once. The specimen was PBMCs. Receptors were obtained from a young woman in good health and CMV-seropositive.

The chain employs TRBV5-4 and TRBJ1-1; no definite D call. Germline-derived CDR1 and CDR2 are SGHNT and YYREEE (reference sequence). The CDR3 is 14 residues long. V was cut by 0 bases and J by 0 bases, with 6 bases left in between. The CDR3 sequence: CASSLDGVNTEAFF. Written as DNA, the CDR3 is TGTGCCAGCAGCTTGGACGGGGTGAACACTGAAGCTTTCTTT.

CDR3 coding DNA: TGTGCCAGCAGCCAACGGACAGGGGGAGACATTCAGTACTTC. It yields the protein CASSQRTGGDIQYF. The genes are TRBV7-9 and TRBJ2-4; TRBD1 aligns across 10 bases. The CDR3 contains 14 residues. V shed 5 bases and J 8 bases; nucleotides not matched to a gene: 6. Germline V gene sequence: CDR1 SEHNR, CDR2 FQNEAQ (reference sequence).

This chain links TRBV28 with TRBJ2-7; D possibly corresponds to TRBD2 (5 bases). Trimming cost V 6 bases and J 3 bases, with 12 bases left between them. The CDR3 is 13 amino acids. Per the germline V gene, CDR1 is MDHEN and CDR2 is SYDVKM. The CDR3 reads CASSGVPLYEQYF. The CDR3 DNA reads TGTGCCAGCAGCGGGGTACCCCTCTACGAGCAGTACTTC.

This chain uses TRBV5-1 with TRBJ1-2; D gene uncertain. Germline lookup yields CDR1 SGHRS and CDR2 YFSETQ. Trimming took 4 bases from V and 4 from J, leaving 11 bases between them. This CDR3 is 13 amino acids long. The CDR3 is CASSLESRYGYTF. CDR3 nucleotide sequence: TGCGCCAGCAGCCTCGAGTCCCGCTATGGCTACACCTTC. Drawing the rest from reference TRBV5-1 and TRBJ1-2, the complete variable domain is KAGVTQTPRYLIKTRGQQVTLSCSPISGHRSVSWYQQTPGQGLQFLFEYFSETQRNKGNFPGRFSGRQFSNSRSEMNVSTLELGDSALYLCASSLESRYGYTFGSGTRLTVV.

In this sample, this clone turned up a few times. The J gene is TRBJ1-1, the V gene TRBV21-1; the table's D call TRBD1 went unverified against the DNA. TRBV21-1 is labeled a pseudogene. The CDR3 spans 16 residues. The CDR3: CASSYIKGQENTEAFF. CDR3 nucleotide sequence: TGTGCCAGCAGCTATATCAAGGGACAGGAGAACACTGAAGCTTTCTTT.